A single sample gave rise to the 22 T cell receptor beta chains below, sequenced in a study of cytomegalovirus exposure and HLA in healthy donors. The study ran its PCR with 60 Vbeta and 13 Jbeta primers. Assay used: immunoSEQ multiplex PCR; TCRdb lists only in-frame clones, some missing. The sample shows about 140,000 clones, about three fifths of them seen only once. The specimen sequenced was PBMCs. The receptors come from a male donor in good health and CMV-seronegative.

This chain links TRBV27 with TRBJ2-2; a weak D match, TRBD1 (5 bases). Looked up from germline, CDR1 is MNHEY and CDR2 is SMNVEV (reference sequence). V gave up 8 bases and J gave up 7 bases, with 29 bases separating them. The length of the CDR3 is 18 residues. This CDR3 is CASRNPNYRQFGDGELFF. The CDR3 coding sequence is TGTGCCAGCCGTAACCCAAACTATCGACAGTTTGGGGACGGGGAGCTGTTTTTT.

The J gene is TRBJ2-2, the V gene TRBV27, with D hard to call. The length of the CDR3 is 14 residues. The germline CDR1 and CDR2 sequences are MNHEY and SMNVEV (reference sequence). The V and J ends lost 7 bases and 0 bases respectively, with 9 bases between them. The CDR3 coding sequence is TGTGCCAGCAAGGTACAGCCGAACACCGGGGAGCTGTTTTTT. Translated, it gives CASKVQPNTGELFF.

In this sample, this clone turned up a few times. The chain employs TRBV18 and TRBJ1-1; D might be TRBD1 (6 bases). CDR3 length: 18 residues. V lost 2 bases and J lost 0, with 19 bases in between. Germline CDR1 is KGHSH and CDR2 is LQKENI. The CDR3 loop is CASSPRQGMLGMNTEAFF. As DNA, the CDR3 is TGTGCCAGCTCACCAAGGCAGGGGATGTTGGGCATGAACACTGAAGCTTTCTTT.

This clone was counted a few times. The CDR3 region is CASSIEAGYSNQPQHF. In DNA form, the CDR3 reads TGTGCCAGTAGTATAGAGGCAGGCTATAGCAATCAGCCCCAGCATTTT. The chain links TRBV19 to TRBJ1-5; unclear D gene. CDR1 LNHDA and CDR2 SQIVND come from the germline V gene (reference sequence). CDR3 size: 16 residues. The V and J ends lost 0 bases and 0 bases respectively, with 9 bases between them.

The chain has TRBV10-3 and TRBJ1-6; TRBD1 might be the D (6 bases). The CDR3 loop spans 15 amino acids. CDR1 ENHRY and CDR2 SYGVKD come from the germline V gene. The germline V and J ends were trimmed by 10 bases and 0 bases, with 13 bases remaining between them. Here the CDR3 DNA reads TGTGCCACCCGAGGACAGCCCTCCTATAATTCACCCCTCCACTTT. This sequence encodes CATRGQPSYNSPLHF.

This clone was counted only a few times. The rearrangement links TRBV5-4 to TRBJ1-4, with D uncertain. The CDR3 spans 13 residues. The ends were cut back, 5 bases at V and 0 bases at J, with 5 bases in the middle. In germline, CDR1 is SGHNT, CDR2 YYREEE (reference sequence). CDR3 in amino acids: CASRPATNEKLFF. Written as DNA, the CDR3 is TGTGCCAGCAGACCGGCAACTAATGAAAAACTGTTTTTT.

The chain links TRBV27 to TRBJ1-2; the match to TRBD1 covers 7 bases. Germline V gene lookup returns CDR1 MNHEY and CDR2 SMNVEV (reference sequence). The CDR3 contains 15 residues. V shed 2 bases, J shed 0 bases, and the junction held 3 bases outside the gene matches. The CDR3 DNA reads TGTGCCAGCAGTTTAGAGGGGACAGCTAACTATGGCTACACCTTC. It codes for CASSLEGTANYGYTF.

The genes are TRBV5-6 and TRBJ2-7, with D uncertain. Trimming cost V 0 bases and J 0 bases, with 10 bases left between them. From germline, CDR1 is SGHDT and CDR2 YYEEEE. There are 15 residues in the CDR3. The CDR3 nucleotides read TGTGCCAGCAGCTTGGGGGCAGATATCTCCTACGAGCAGTACTTC. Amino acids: CASSLGADISYEQYF.

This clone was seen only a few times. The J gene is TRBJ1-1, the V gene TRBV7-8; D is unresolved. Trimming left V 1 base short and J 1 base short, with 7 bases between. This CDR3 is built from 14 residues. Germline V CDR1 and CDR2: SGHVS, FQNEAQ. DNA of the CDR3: TGTGCCAGCAGCTTAGGGCCCGAGAACACTGAAGCTTTCTTT. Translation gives CASSLGPENTEAFF.

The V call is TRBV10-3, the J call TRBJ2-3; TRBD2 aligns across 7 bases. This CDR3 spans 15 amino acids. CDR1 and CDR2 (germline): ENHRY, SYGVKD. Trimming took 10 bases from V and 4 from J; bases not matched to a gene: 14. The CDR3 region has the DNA TGTGCCACCGCCGGCGTGGCGGGGAGGGCAGATACGCAGTATTTT. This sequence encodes CATAGVAGRADTQYF.

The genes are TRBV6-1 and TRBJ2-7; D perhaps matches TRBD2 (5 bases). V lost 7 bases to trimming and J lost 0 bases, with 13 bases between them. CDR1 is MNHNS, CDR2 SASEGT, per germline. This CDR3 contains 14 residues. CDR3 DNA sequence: TGTGCCAGCACGAGGGAACCAAGCTCCTACGAGCAGTACTTC. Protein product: CASTREPSSYEQYF.

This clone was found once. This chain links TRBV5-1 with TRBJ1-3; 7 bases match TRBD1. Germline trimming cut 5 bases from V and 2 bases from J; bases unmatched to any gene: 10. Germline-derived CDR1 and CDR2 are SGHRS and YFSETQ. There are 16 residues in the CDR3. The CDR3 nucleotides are TGCGCCAGCAGGGAGCGGGCAGGGGGAACTGGAAACACCATATATTTT. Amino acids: CASRERAGGTGNTIYF.

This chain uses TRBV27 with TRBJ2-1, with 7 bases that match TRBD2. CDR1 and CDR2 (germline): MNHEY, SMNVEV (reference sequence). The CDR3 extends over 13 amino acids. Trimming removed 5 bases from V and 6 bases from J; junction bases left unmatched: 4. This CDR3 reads CASSQGGLNEQFF. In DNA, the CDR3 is TGTGCCAGCAGTCAGGGAGGGCTCAATGAGCAGTTCTTC.

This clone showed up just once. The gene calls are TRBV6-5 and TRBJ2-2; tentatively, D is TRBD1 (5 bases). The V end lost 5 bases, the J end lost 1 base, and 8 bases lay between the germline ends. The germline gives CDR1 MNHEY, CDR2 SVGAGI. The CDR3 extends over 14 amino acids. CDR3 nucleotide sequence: TGTGCCAGCAGTACAGGACGGAACACCGGGGAGCTGTTTTTT. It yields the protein CASSTGRNTGELFF.

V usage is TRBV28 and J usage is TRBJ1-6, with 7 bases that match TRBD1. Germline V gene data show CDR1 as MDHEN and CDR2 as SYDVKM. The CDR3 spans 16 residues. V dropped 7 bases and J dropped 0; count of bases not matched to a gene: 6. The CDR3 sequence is CASIPGGSSYNSPLHF. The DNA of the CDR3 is TGTGCCAGCATCCCAGGGGGAAGCTCCTATAATTCACCCCTCCACTTT.

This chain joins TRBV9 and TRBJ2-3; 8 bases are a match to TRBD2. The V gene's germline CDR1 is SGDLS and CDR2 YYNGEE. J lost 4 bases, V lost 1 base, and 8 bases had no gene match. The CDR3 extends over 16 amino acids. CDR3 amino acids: CASSVLTGGSSDTQYF. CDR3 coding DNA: TGTGCCAGCAGCGTACTTACGGGGGGGTCGTCAGATACGCAGTATTTT.

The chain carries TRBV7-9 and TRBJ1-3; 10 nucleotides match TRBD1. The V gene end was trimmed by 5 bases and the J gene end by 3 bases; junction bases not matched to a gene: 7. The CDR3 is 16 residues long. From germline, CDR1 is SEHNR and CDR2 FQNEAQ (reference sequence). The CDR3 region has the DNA TGTGCCAGCAGCCGGCCGGGACAGGGGAGTGGAAACACCATATATTTT. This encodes CASSRPGQGSGNTIYF. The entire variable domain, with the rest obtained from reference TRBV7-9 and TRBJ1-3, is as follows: DTGVSQNPRHKITKRGQNVTFRCDPISEHNRLYWYRQTLGQGPEFLTYFQNEAQLEKSRLLSDRFSAERPKGSFSTLEIQRTEQGDSAMYLCASSRPGQGSGNTIYFGEGSWLTVV.

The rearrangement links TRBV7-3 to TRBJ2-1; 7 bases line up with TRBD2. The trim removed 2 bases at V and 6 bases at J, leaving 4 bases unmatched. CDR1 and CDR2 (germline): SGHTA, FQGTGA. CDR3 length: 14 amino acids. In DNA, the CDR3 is TGTGCCAGCAGCTTATCTGGGAGGGGCAATGAGCAGTTCTTC. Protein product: CASSLSGRGNEQFF.

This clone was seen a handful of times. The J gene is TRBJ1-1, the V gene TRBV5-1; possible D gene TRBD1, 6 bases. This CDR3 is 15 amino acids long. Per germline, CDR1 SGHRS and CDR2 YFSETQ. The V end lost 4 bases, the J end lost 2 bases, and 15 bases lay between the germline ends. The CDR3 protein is CASSRLTGTNTEAFF. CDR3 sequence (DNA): TGCGCCAGCAGCCGCCTGACAGGCACTAACACTGAAGCTTTCTTT. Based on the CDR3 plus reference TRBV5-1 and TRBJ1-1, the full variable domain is KAGVTQTPRYLIKTRGQQVTLSCSPISGHRSVSWYQQTPGQGLQFLFEYFSETQRNKGNFPGRFSGRQFSNSRSEMNVSTLELGDSALYLCASSRLTGTNTEAFFGQGTRLTVV.

The CDR3 DNA is TGTGCCAGCAGTGTCCCGAGACAGGGGCAAGAGGGCAATCAGCCCCAGCATTTT. Protein: CASSVPRQGQEGNQPQHF. The rearrangement uses TRBV6-4 and TRBJ1-5; 8 bases map to TRBD1. CDR3 size: 18 residues. Germline CDR1 MRHNA, CDR2 SNTAGT. J was trimmed by 2 bases and V by 4 bases; bases with no gene match: 13.

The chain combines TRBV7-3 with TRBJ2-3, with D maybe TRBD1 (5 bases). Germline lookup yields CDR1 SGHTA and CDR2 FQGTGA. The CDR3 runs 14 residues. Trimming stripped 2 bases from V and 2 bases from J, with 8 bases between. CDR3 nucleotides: TGTGCCAGCAGCTTAGGCAGGGCCACAGATACGCAGTATTTT. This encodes CASSLGRATDTQYF.

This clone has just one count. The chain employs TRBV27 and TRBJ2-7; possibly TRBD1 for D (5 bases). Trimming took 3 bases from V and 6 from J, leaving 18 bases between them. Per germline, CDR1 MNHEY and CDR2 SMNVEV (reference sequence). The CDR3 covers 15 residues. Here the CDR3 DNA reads TGTGCCAGCAGTTTTTCGAGGCAGGGATCTCGCGAGCAGTACTTC. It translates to CASSFSRQGSREQYF.